These 2 T cell receptor beta chains were sequenced from one sample in a study of blood T cells in healthy people across ages. Primers used in a second PCR of roughly 6 to 12 cycles were a sample-barcoded 5' primer and a J-beta primer mix. TCRdb ran MiXCR on the 5' RACE reads and lists one entry per CDR3 protein. Among hundreds of thousands of distinct CDR3 sequences, roughly 44% were seen once, and the ten largest hold around 21%. The material sequenced was blood. These receptors all come from a man aged 55 to 70 in good health.

A remark on this clonotype: A much larger clone lies one base from this, so it may be a read error. The chain employs TRBV4-2 and TRBJ2-7; D might be TRBD1 (5 bases). The CDR3 runs 13 residues. Germline values: CDR1 LGHNA, CDR2 YNFKEQ. In DNA, the CDR3 is TGTACCAGCAGCCAAGGGGATACCTACGAGCAGTACTTC. This encodes CTSSQGDTYEQYF.

The chain combines TRBV20-1 with TRBJ2-1; TRBD2 matches 7 bases. CDR3 length: 14 amino acids. After removal of 0 bases from V and 3 bases from J, the junction contained 2 bases not matched to a gene. Germline CDR1 and CDR2: DFQATT and SNEGSKA (reference sequence). The CDR3 DNA reads TGCAGTGCTAGAGATCCGGGAGGCTACAATGAGCAGTTCTTC. It translates to CSARDPGGYNEQFF.